This is a list of T cell receptor beta chains from one sample in a study of PD-L1 blockade in urothelial cancer. The assay was immunoSEQ multiplex PCR, and TCRdb's table has in-frame clones only and misses some. The data hold tens of thousands of clones, with 70% to 85% observed a single time. The sample consisted of PBMCs, taken around atezolizumab (anti-PD-L1) treatment. The origin of the receptors is a man in his 60s with urothelial cancer. Each CDR3 is given with its conserved first and last residue. D genes are given only for firm matches. Clone size is stated in some rows and not others, as once, few, many or a class when expanded.

clone_size,v_call,j_call,cdr3_length,d_call,cdr3_nt,cdr3_aa
-,TRBV11-3,TRBJ2-3,15,TRBD2,TGTGCCAGCAGCCCCCGGACTAGCGGGGCAGATACGCAGTATTTT,CASSPRTSGADTQYF
-,TRBV18,TRBJ1-2,14,-,TGTGCCAGCTCACCACCGCGGGGCGCGTATGGCTACACCTTC,CASSPPRGAYGYTF
-,TRBV6-1,TRBJ1-2,13,-,TGTGCCAGCAGTGATGGCTCTAACTATGGCTACACCTTC,CASSDGSNYGYTF
-,TRBV4-2,TRBJ2-7,14,-,TGTGCCAGCAGCTTGGAGGTACGGCGCTACGAGCAGTACTTC,CASSLEVRRYEQYF
-,TRBV2,TRBJ1-1,15,-,TGTGCCAGCAGAAAAGAGACAGGTATGAACACTGAAGCTTTCTTT,CASRKETGMNTEAFF
-,TRBV5-1,TRBJ2-7,13,TRBD1,TGCGCCAGCAGCCGGGACAGTACCTACGAGCAGTACTTC,CASSRDSTYEQYF
once,TRBV19,TRBJ2-3,15,TRBD1,TGTGCCAGTAGTATGAGGGACAGGGCGGGGGATACGCAGTATTTT,CASSMRDRAGDTQYF
-,TRBV18,TRBJ1-1,15,-,TGTGCCAGCTCACCAAGTGGCGGGGGGTTCTCTGAAGCTTTCTTT,CASSPSGGGFSEAFF
-,TRBV7-5,TRBJ1-5,17,-,TGTGCCAGAAGCGGATGCATCCAGGGCTTTAGCAATCAGCCCCAGCATTTT,CARSGCIQGFSNQPQHF
-,TRBV10-3,TRBJ2-7,14,TRBD1,TGTGCCAGCTCCTCCGACAGGGTGGGCTACGAGCAGTACTTC,CASSSDRVGYEQYF
once,TRBV30,TRBJ1-3,18,TRBD1,TGTGCCTGGAGTTCCGGGACAGGGAAGTTCGGCTCTGGAAACACCATATATTTT,CAWSSGTGKFGSGNTIYF
few,TRBV25-1,TRBJ1-6,15,TRBD1,TGTGCCAGCAGCTTTGACAGGGGGCTTAATTCACCCCTCCACTTT,CASSFDRGLNSPLHF
few,TRBV5-1,TRBJ1-2,16,TRBD1,TGCGCCAGCAGCTTGGAGGGACAGGGAACCAACTATGGCTACACCTTC,CASSLEGQGTNYGYTF
-,TRBV5-1,TRBJ1-2,15,TRBD1,TGCGCCAGCAGCAAGCCCGAGACAGGGCACTATGGCTACACCTTC,CASSKPETGHYGYTF
-,TRBV5-1,TRBJ2-1,15,TRBD1,TGCGCCAGCAGCTCGGACAGGTCTGGCCACAATGAGCAGTTCTTC,CASSSDRSGHNEQFF
once,TRBV5-1,TRBJ2-5,16,TRBD2,TGCGCCAGCAGCCCTGATGTGTCCCGGGGAGGGGAGACCCAGTACTTC,CASSPDVSRGGETQYF
-,TRBV5-1,TRBJ2-3,14,TRBD1,TGCGCCAGCAGCTCGGGACAGACAACAGATACGCAGTATTTT,CASSSGQTTDTQYF
-,TRBV25-1,TRBJ1-2,15,-,TGTGCCAGCAGTGAATATAGGGGCGCGACCAATGGCTACACCTTC,CASSEYRGATNGYTF
-,TRBV2,TRBJ1-2,12,-,TGTGCCAGCAGTGTTACAGGGCATGGCTACACCTTC,CASSVTGHGYTF
once,TRBV5-1,TRBJ2-3,15,TRBD2,TGCGCCAGCATACCGGGGGGACGAGCCACAGATACGCAGTATTTT,CASIPGGRATDTQYF
-,TRBV6-5,TRBJ1-4,10,-,TGTGCCAGCGGGGGCGAAAAACTGTTTTTT,CASGGEKLFF
-,TRBV5-8,TRBJ2-1,16,TRBD2,TGTGCCAGCAGCTTGGTACGGGGGGTCACCTACAATGAGCAGTTCTTC,CASSLVRGVTYNEQFF
-,TRBV7-2,TRBJ2-5,11,-,TGTGCCAGCAGCTCCAGGGAGACCCAGTACTTC,CASSSRETQYF
-,TRBV5-4,TRBJ2-7,16,TRBD2,TGTGCCAGCAGCCTGGCGGGGGACGGTACAACCTACGAGCAGTACTTC,CASSLAGDGTTYEQYF
-,TRBV5-4,TRBJ2-7,14,TRBD2,TGTGCCAGCAGCAGTACTAGCGCCGCCTACGAGCAGTACTTC,CASSSTSAAYEQYF
-,TRBV5-6,TRBJ2-7,13,-,TGTGCCAGCAGCTTGGCTTCAGGGGACGAGCAGTACTTC,CASSLASGDEQYF
-,TRBV2,TRBJ1-5,15,-,TGTGCCAGCAGTAACAGGGCTACCCATGAACAGCCCCAGCATTTT,CASSNRATHEQPQHF
-,TRBV27,TRBJ2-1,15,TRBD2,TGTGCCAGCAGTTTAGGACTAGCGGGGTCATCCGAGCAGTTCTTC,CASSLGLAGSSEQFF
-,TRBV5-5,TRBJ2-7,11,TRBD1,TGTGCCAGCAGCTTGGCGGACAGGGAGTACTTC,CASSLADREYF
-,TRBV4-3,TRBJ2-3,16,TRBD2,TGCGCCAGCAGCCTCGGACTAGCGGGAGGGACAGATACGCAGTATTTT,CASSLGLAGGTDTQYF
-,TRBV18,TRBJ2-5,15,TRBD1,TGTGCCAGCTCACGGGAACTAGGGACAGAGGAGACCCAGTACTTC,CASSRELGTEETQYF
-,TRBV2,TRBJ2-1,14,-,TGTGCCAGCATCGAAGCGGCCTCCTACAATGAGCAGTTCTTC,CASIEAASYNEQFF
-,TRBV5-6,TRBJ1-5,15,-,TGTGCCAGCAGCTTGGCACAGGGCCGCAATCAGCCCCAGCATTTT,CASSLAQGRNQPQHF